These T cell receptor beta chains were read from a single sample in a study of blood T cells in healthy people across ages. MiXCR, applied by TCRdb to the 5' RACE reads, yields one record per CDR3 protein. The profile shows hundreds of thousands of distinct CDR3 sequences, more than 40% of them singletons. Material: blood. Source of these receptors: a woman aged 55-75 years in good health. CDR3s leave out the opening cysteine and the closing phenylalanine or tryptophan. Size tells how often a clone was seen (once, few, many) or the class of an expanded clone, and some rows leave it out.

TRBJ2-5,.,TRBV9,ASSWGGKGVQETQY
TRBJ2-1,few,TRBV2,ASSEARTSGRAPF
TRBJ2-3,.,TRBV18,ASSPRLGTDTQY
TRBJ2-5,.,TRBV15,ATADRVVETQY
TRBJ1-2,few,TRBV30,AWTMAYGYT
TRBJ2-2,few,TRBV4-2,ASSQQQNQGTGGTGELF
TRBJ2-2,.,TRBV7-6,ASSFTSGSPTGELF
TRBJ1-1,.,TRBV24-1,ATSEAGTNTEAF
TRBJ2-7,few,TRBV6-6,ASSYPTGRGHEQY
TRBJ2-5,.,TRBV18,ASSPTSGWDNEQY
TRBJ2-1,few,TRBV2,ASRPGGNNEQF
TRBJ2-5,.,TRBV5-6,ASSFVRAVQETQY
TRBJ2-3,.,TRBV5-1,ASSLVNPTDTQY
TRBJ1-1,.,TRBV12-3/TRBV12-4,ASSLWTENAEAF
TRBJ1-5,few,TRBV20-1,SASRGPANQPQH
TRBJ2-7,many,TRBV7-2,ASSSILWESQY
TRBJ1-5,few,TRBV10-3,AISDGGQYSNQPQH
TRBJ1-3,few,TRBV3-1,ASSRDSNSGNTIY
TRBJ2-5,many,TRBV6-2/TRBV6-3,ASSYEASGTQETQY
TRBJ2-4,.,TRBV6-6,ASTPGLGNIQY
TRBJ2-7,few,TRBV25-1,ASSEWVGGYEQY
TRBJ2-1,few,TRBV7-2,ASRGGTSVPSYHNEQF
TRBJ1-4,.,TRBV28,ASREGVQGEKLF
TRBJ2-7,.,TRBV6-6,ASSPDRVHQY
TRBJ2-3,.,TRBV7-3,ASSLQPGSTDTQY
TRBJ2-2,few,TRBV7-3,ASSLGLPGELF
TRBJ1-1,few,TRBV21-1,ASSTKGQFQAF
TRBJ2-5,few,TRBV6-2/TRBV6-3,AISDRRRGAQY
TRBJ2-1,.,TRBV6-6,ASSYFDGNEQF
TRBJ1-6,.,TRBV20-1,SARAGPDRDNSPLH
TRBJ2-1,.,TRBV6-2/TRBV6-3,ASSYDTSYNEQF
TRBJ1-1,few,TRBV29-1,SVAPVPFGTPVNTEAF
TRBJ2-5,once,TRBV18,ASSRATETQY
TRBJ1-2,.,TRBV12-3/TRBV12-4,ASSSIGTT
TRBJ2-3,once,TRBV20-1,SAQGAGGSTDTQY
TRBJ1-2,.,TRBV2,ASAQTDYGYT
TRBJ2-7,many,TRBV20-1,SAPRLAGGEEQY
TRBJ2-5,.,TRBV7-2,ASSLVLAGPQETQY
TRBJ2-7,many,TRBV10-3,AISRRLAGDDEQY
TRBJ2-2,.,TRBV30,AWSVYGKNTGELF
TRBJ1-4,.,TRBV4-1,ASSQDGVRGGNEKLF
TRBJ1-6,few,TRBV3-1,ASSQDQPGAGSPLH
TRBJ2-7,many,TRBV20-1,SARAESSYEQY
TRBJ2-1,.,TRBV5-1,ASSLTSGRAHEQF
TRBJ2-4,.,TRBV6-5,ASSYSRVGGRASDIQY